These T cell receptor beta chains were read from a single sample in a study of blood T cell repertoires in COVID-19. Assay: immunoSEQ multiplex PCR; the TCRdb copy retains only in-frame clones and omits some. The sample consists of 230,000 or so clones, roughly four fifths of them appearing once. The sample taken for sequencing was peripheral blood. These receptor sequences come from a man aged 50-59 years with active or convalescent COVID-19. CDR3s include the opening cysteine and the closing phenylalanine or tryptophan. D genes are given only for firm matches. Clone size appears in some rows only: once, few, many, or a class for an expanded clone.

TGCAGCGTTGGGCAGGGGGCGGTCAATGAGCAGTTCTTC	CSVGQGAVNEQFF	TRBD1	-	TRBJ2-1	TRBV29-1
TGTGCCAGCACCTTGACAGGGCTGACTGGAAACACCATATATTTT	CASTLTGLTGNTIYF	TRBD1	-	TRBJ1-3	TRBV6-6
TGTGCCAGCAGCTTAGGGTGGGCAGGGGCGTCGAACACTGAAGCTTTCTTT	CASSLGWAGASNTEAFF	-	-	TRBJ1-1	TRBV7-8
TGTGCCAGCAGCCGGGGGGCCTTCTACAATGAGCAGTTCTTC	CASSRGAFYNEQFF	-	-	TRBJ2-1	TRBV7-2
TGTGCCAGCAGTTTCCCCGGACAGGGCGGGGGCGAGCAGTACTTC	CASSFPGQGGGEQYF	-	-	TRBJ2-7	TRBV6-2/TRBV6-3
TGTGCCTTGAGAGTGGGACGGGGGGGCCAAGATACGCAGTATTTT	CALRVGRGGQDTQYF	TRBD2	-	TRBJ2-3	TRBV30
TGTGCCAGCAGTTATAGCGGCGGAGGCAATCAGCCCCAGCATTTT	CASSYSGGGNQPQHF	-	-	TRBJ1-5	TRBV6-6
TGTGCCAGCAGCGCTTTGACAGGGCAGAATGAAAAACTGTTTTTT	CASSALTGQNEKLFF	TRBD1	-	TRBJ1-4	TRBV9
TGTGCCAGCAGCTTCAGGGGGACTAGAGGTGATACGCAGTATTTT	CASSFRGTRGDTQYF	-	-	TRBJ2-3	TRBV7-2
TGTGCCAGCTCACCTGCGGGACAGTACAATGAGCAGTTCTTC	CASSPAGQYNEQFF	-	-	TRBJ2-1	TRBV18
TGTGCCTGGAGTATTCAAGGGGCTACGGGCACTGAAGCTTTCTTT	CAWSIQGATGTEAFF	-	-	TRBJ1-1	TRBV30
TGTGCCAGCTTCTTAGCGGGGGATGGGGATACGCAGTATTTT	CASFLAGDGDTQYF	TRBD2	-	TRBJ2-3	TRBV2
TGCGCCAGCAGCCAAGCGGGCAGGGTGGGTGATCAGCCCCAGCATTTT	CASSQAGRVGDQPQHF	-	once	TRBJ1-5	TRBV4-1
TGTGCCAGCAGTTCCAACCCCCTTAGCGGGGGGAAATACGAGCAGTACTTC	CASSSNPLSGGKYEQYF	TRBD2	-	TRBJ2-7	TRBV28
TGCGCCAGCAGCTTGGAAGGACAGGCTATAGCCTACGAGCAGTACTTC	CASSLEGQAIAYEQYF	TRBD1	-	TRBJ2-7	TRBV5-1
TGCGCCAGCAGCTTTACAGGGGTGACTGAAGCTTTCTTT	CASSFTGVTEAFF	TRBD1	-	TRBJ1-1	TRBV5-1
TGTGCCAGCAGTTCCGGACAGGGCACCGGGGAGCTGTTTTTT	CASSSGQGTGELFF	TRBD1	-	TRBJ2-2	TRBV7-2
TGTGCCAGCAGCGGCGGGACTAGCGGAGAATCCTACAATGAGCAGTTCTTC	CASSGGTSGESYNEQFF	TRBD2	-	TRBJ2-1	TRBV7-9
TGTGCCAGCAGTGACCAGGTAGCTGAAGCTTTCTTT	CASSDQVAEAFF	-	-	TRBJ1-1	TRBV2
TGTGCCAGCAGCCGGGACAGGGAGACCCAGTACTTC	CASSRDRETQYF	TRBD1	-	TRBJ2-5	TRBV5-6
TGTGCCAGCAGTGGCCGTCCTAGCGGGGGGTTATACAATGAGCAGTTCTTC	CASSGRPSGGLYNEQFF	TRBD2	-	TRBJ2-1	TRBV2